Listed below are T cell receptor beta chains from one sample, sequenced in a study of cytomegalovirus exposure and HLA in healthy donors. Repertoires were generated with immunoSEQ multiplex PCR, while TCRdb's copy carries only in-frame clones and drops some. Here the sample spans roughly 130,000 clones, 61% being singletons. The sequenced material came from PBMCs. Receptor source: a male donor in good health and CMV-seronegative. Each CDR3 is given with its conserved first and last residue. The order of the fields is V gene, clone size, CDR3 length, J gene, D gene, CDR3 DNA, CDR3 protein. The D gene is left open where the match is weak. Clone size is stated in some rows and not others, as once, few, many or a class when expanded.

v_call: TRBV5-4; clone_size: NA; cdr3_length: 15; j_call: TRBJ2-3; d_call: NA; cdr3_nt: TGTGCCAGCAGCTTGGGCGGGGAGAGCACAGATACGCAGTATTTT; cdr3_aa: CASSLGGESTDTQYF
v_call: TRBV9; clone_size: NA; cdr3_length: 15; j_call: TRBJ2-5; d_call: TRBD2; cdr3_nt: TGTGCCAGCAGCGGCGGGGGGCGAGGTAGGGAGACCCAGTACTTC; cdr3_aa: CASSGGGRGRETQYF
v_call: TRBV9; clone_size: NA; cdr3_length: 16; j_call: TRBJ2-1; d_call: NA; cdr3_nt: TGTGCCAGCAGCGTAACCCCCATGGCGGGTGGCAATGAGCAGTTCTTC; cdr3_aa: CASSVTPMAGGNEQFF
v_call: TRBV28; clone_size: NA; cdr3_length: 20; j_call: TRBJ2-3; d_call: TRBD1; cdr3_nt: TGTGCCAGCAGTGGAGATGGGACAGGGCCTCTTTTTGGGGACACAGATACGCAGTATTTT; cdr3_aa: CASSGDGTGPLFGDTDTQYF
v_call: TRBV13; clone_size: NA; cdr3_length: 15; j_call: TRBJ1-1; d_call: NA; cdr3_nt: TGTGCCAGCAGCACGGGACACCGGCTGAACACTGAAGCTTTCTTT; cdr3_aa: CASSTGHRLNTEAFF
v_call: TRBV2; clone_size: NA; cdr3_length: 13; j_call: TRBJ1-2; d_call: NA; cdr3_nt: TGTGCCAGCAGGCGACACACCGATGGGGGCTACACCTTC; cdr3_aa: CASRRHTDGGYTF
v_call: TRBV5-8; clone_size: NA; cdr3_length: 15; j_call: TRBJ2-6; d_call: NA; cdr3_nt: TGTGCCAGCAGCTTACAGGGCTCTGGGGCCAACGTCCTGACTTTC; cdr3_aa: CASSLQGSGANVLTF
v_call: TRBV6-1; clone_size: few; cdr3_length: 13; j_call: TRBJ1-4; d_call: TRBD1; cdr3_nt: TGTGCCAGCAGTGAGGACAGGGCTGAAAAACTGTTTTTT; cdr3_aa: CASSEDRAEKLFF
v_call: TRBV30; clone_size: NA; cdr3_length: 16; j_call: TRBJ2-1; d_call: NA; cdr3_nt: TGTGCCTGGAGTGGAGGGAGCATCTCCCTCTACAATGAGCAGTTCTTC; cdr3_aa: CAWSGGSISLYNEQFF
v_call: TRBV14; clone_size: NA; cdr3_length: 17; j_call: TRBJ1-1; d_call: NA; cdr3_nt: TGTGCCAGCAGCCAAGTTCCGATTATGATTAGGAACACTGAAGCTTTCTTT; cdr3_aa: CASSQVPIMIRNTEAFF
v_call: TRBV5-8; clone_size: NA; cdr3_length: 16; j_call: TRBJ1-5; d_call: TRBD1; cdr3_nt: TGTGCCAGCAGCTACCGGACAGGGGAAAGCAATCAGCCCCAGCATTTT; cdr3_aa: CASSYRTGESNQPQHF
v_call: TRBV6-1; clone_size: few; cdr3_length: 13; j_call: TRBJ1-2; d_call: TRBD1; cdr3_nt: TGTGCCAGCTCCATTGACAGGGAAGTTGGCTACACCTTC; cdr3_aa: CASSIDREVGYTF
v_call: TRBV7-2; clone_size: NA; cdr3_length: 14; j_call: TRBJ2-5; d_call: NA; cdr3_nt: TGTGCCAGCAGCTCCGGACAGACTAAGGAGACCCAGTACTTC; cdr3_aa: CASSSGQTKETQYF
v_call: TRBV7-6; clone_size: NA; cdr3_length: 13; j_call: TRBJ2-7; d_call: NA; cdr3_nt: TGTGCCAGCAGCGCGGACGGGGGATACGAGCAGTACTTC; cdr3_aa: CASSADGGYEQYF
v_call: TRBV7-2; clone_size: NA; cdr3_length: 14; j_call: TRBJ1-5; d_call: NA; cdr3_nt: TGTGCCAGCAGCTTACGAGTTAGCAATCAGCCCCAGCATTTT; cdr3_aa: CASSLRVSNQPQHF
v_call: TRBV28; clone_size: NA; cdr3_length: 18; j_call: TRBJ1-1; d_call: TRBD1; cdr3_nt: TGTGCCAGTAGAAACAGGGGGGCGGAGGAGGTGAGGTCCACTGAAGCTTTCTTT; cdr3_aa: CASRNRGAEEVRSTEAFF
v_call: TRBV2; clone_size: few; cdr3_length: 15; j_call: TRBJ2-2; d_call: NA; cdr3_nt: TGTGCCAGCAGTGAACAAGGACTTCACACCGGGGAGCTGTTTTTT; cdr3_aa: CASSEQGLHTGELFF
v_call: TRBV6-5; clone_size: NA; cdr3_length: 15; j_call: TRBJ2-7; d_call: TRBD1; cdr3_nt: TGTGCCAGCAGCCTGGGACAGGGGTTTTCCTACGAGCAGTACTTC; cdr3_aa: CASSLGQGFSYEQYF
v_call: TRBV2; clone_size: NA; cdr3_length: 15; j_call: TRBJ1-2; d_call: TRBD1; cdr3_nt: TGTGCCAGCAGTGAAGGGGACAGGGCTAACTATGGCTACACCTTC; cdr3_aa: CASSEGDRANYGYTF
v_call: TRBV27; clone_size: few; cdr3_length: 14; j_call: TRBJ1-2; d_call: TRBD1; cdr3_nt: TGTGCCAGCAGTCTCCTTGGGACAGGGAATGGCTACACCTTC; cdr3_aa: CASSLLGTGNGYTF
v_call: TRBV7-9; clone_size: NA; cdr3_length: 12; j_call: TRBJ1-5; d_call: NA; cdr3_nt: TGTTCCAGCAGCTTAGGAGATCAGCCCCAGCATTTT; cdr3_aa: CSSSLGDQPQHF
v_call: TRBV6-1; clone_size: NA; cdr3_length: 14; j_call: TRBJ1-5; d_call: NA; cdr3_nt: TGTGCCAGCGCGCAGTCAGGGTTGTTAGATACGCAGCATTTT; cdr3_aa: CASAQSGLLDTQHF
v_call: TRBV4-3; clone_size: NA; cdr3_length: 17; j_call: TRBJ2-5; d_call: TRBD2; cdr3_nt: TGCGCCAGCAGCCAAGATAGGGGACTAGGGTTCCAAGAGACCCAGTACTTC; cdr3_aa: CASSQDRGLGFQETQYF
v_call: TRBV10-2; clone_size: many; cdr3_length: 17; j_call: TRBJ2-4; d_call: TRBD2; cdr3_nt: TGCGCCAGCAGTGATTTAGCGGGGGGGCCCAGCAAAAACATTCAGTACTTC; cdr3_aa: CASSDLAGGPSKNIQYF
v_call: TRBV6-1; clone_size: NA; cdr3_length: 14; j_call: TRBJ1-5; d_call: NA; cdr3_nt: TGTGCCAGCAGTGAAGAGGTAGGGGCTGGCCCCCAGCATTTT; cdr3_aa: CASSEEVGAGPQHF
v_call: TRBV5-1; clone_size: NA; cdr3_length: 18; j_call: TRBJ2-6; d_call: NA; cdr3_nt: TGCGCCAGCAGCTTGTGGACATCGGAAACCTCTGGGGCCAACGTCCTGACTTTC; cdr3_aa: CASSLWTSETSGANVLTF
v_call: TRBV19; clone_size: NA; cdr3_length: 17; j_call: TRBJ1-5; d_call: NA; cdr3_nt: TGTGCCAGTAGCGATTATAGGACAGTCTATAGCAATCAGCCCCAGCATTTT; cdr3_aa: CASSDYRTVYSNQPQHF
v_call: TRBV7-9; clone_size: NA; cdr3_length: 15; j_call: TRBJ1-6; d_call: TRBD1; cdr3_nt: TGTGCCAGCAGCTTAGGGACAGGGAATAATTCACCCCTCCACTTT; cdr3_aa: CASSLGTGNNSPLHF
v_call: TRBV10-1; clone_size: few; cdr3_length: 13; j_call: TRBJ1-1; d_call: NA; cdr3_nt: TGCGCCAGCAGTGACGAGAAGAACACTGAAGCTTTCTTT; cdr3_aa: CASSDEKNTEAFF
v_call: TRBV12-5; clone_size: few; cdr3_length: 12; j_call: TRBJ1-1; d_call: TRBD1; cdr3_nt: TGTGCTAGTGGGAGACAGGGTCGTGAAGCTTTCTTT; cdr3_aa: CASGRQGREAFF
v_call: TRBV13; clone_size: NA; cdr3_length: 14; j_call: TRBJ1-2; d_call: NA; cdr3_nt: TGTGCCAGCAGCTCACCCCGGGACTTCAATGGCTACACCTTC; cdr3_aa: CASSSPRDFNGYTF
v_call: TRBV9; clone_size: few; cdr3_length: 16; j_call: TRBJ2-5; d_call: TRBD2; cdr3_nt: TGTGCCAGCTCCCTTACGTCAGGGAGGGTTGAAGAGACCCAGTACTTC; cdr3_aa: CASSLTSGRVEETQYF
v_call: TRBV7-8; clone_size: once; cdr3_length: 14; j_call: TRBJ2-5; d_call: NA; cdr3_nt: TGTGCCAGCAGCTTAGCGCAGATTCAAGAGACCCAGTACTTC; cdr3_aa: CASSLAQIQETQYF
v_call: TRBV5-1; clone_size: NA; cdr3_length: 15; j_call: TRBJ2-7; d_call: TRBD2; cdr3_nt: TGCGCCAGCAGCTTGGAAGCTAGCGGGGGCTACGAGCAGTACTTC; cdr3_aa: CASSLEASGGYEQYF
v_call: TRBV2; clone_size: NA; cdr3_length: 14; j_call: TRBJ1-1; d_call: NA; cdr3_nt: TGTGCCAGCAGCGAGGACAGTATGAACACTGAAGCTTTCTTT; cdr3_aa: CASSEDSMNTEAFF
v_call: TRBV13; clone_size: NA; cdr3_length: 15; j_call: TRBJ1-1; d_call: TRBD1; cdr3_nt: TGTGCCAGCAGCCCTTCCTTGGACAGGGGACCTGAAGCTTTCTTT; cdr3_aa: CASSPSLDRGPEAFF
v_call: TRBV9; clone_size: NA; cdr3_length: 15; j_call: TRBJ2-7; d_call: TRBD1; cdr3_nt: TGTGCCAGCAGCGTGGGGCCTCGACAGGGCTACGAGCAGTACTTC; cdr3_aa: CASSVGPRQGYEQYF
v_call: TRBV29-1; clone_size: NA; cdr3_length: 15; j_call: TRBJ2-2; d_call: TRBD1; cdr3_nt: TGCAGCGTTGTAGGGACAGGGGCCCCCACCGGGGAGCTGTTTTTT; cdr3_aa: CSVVGTGAPTGELFF
v_call: TRBV6-1; clone_size: NA; cdr3_length: 13; j_call: TRBJ1-6; d_call: NA; cdr3_nt: TGTGCCAGCAGTGATCTCCAGGGATCACCCCTCCACTTT; cdr3_aa: CASSDLQGSPLHF
v_call: TRBV7-6; clone_size: NA; cdr3_length: 13; j_call: TRBJ2-7; d_call: NA; cdr3_nt: TGTGCCAGCAGCTATACCCCGGAGGGCGAGCAGTACTTC; cdr3_aa: CASSYTPEGEQYF